This is a list of T cell receptor beta chains from one sample in a study of cytomegalovirus exposure and HLA in healthy donors. Method: immunoSEQ multiplex PCR; TCRdb's copy keeps in-frame clones and lacks some. The data contain over 150,000 clones, 68% of them seen just once; the ten biggest clones take up approximately 1.5%. The specimen was PBMCs. Source of these receptors: a man aged 50 to 60 in good health and CMV-seronegative. The CDR3 runs from the conserved cysteine through the conserved F or W. The D gene is left open where the match is weak. Clone size is stated in some rows and not others, as once, few, many or a class when expanded.

clone size: -
D gene: TRBD1
V gene: TRBV6-5
J gene: TRBJ1-2
CDR3 DNA: TGTGCCAGCAGTTACGAAGGGGGCTCTGGCTACACCTTC
CDR3 protein: CASSYEGGSGYTF

clone size: few
D gene: -
V gene: TRBV5-4
J gene: TRBJ1-6
CDR3 DNA: TGTGCCAGCAGCTTCGGGGTACCTAATTCACCCCTCCACTTT
CDR3 protein: CASSFGVPNSPLHF

clone size: few
D gene: TRBD1
V gene: TRBV6-1
J gene: TRBJ2-2
CDR3 DNA: TGTGCCAGCAGTGGGGGAAGGGGGCGGAACGGGGAGCTGTTTTTT
CDR3 protein: CASSGGRGRNGELFF

clone size: -
D gene: -
V gene: TRBV9
J gene: TRBJ1-2
CDR3 DNA: TGTGCCAGCAGCGAGGGGACTAACTATGGCTACACCTTC
CDR3 protein: CASSEGTNYGYTF

clone size: -
D gene: TRBD1
V gene: TRBV5-4
J gene: TRBJ1-1
CDR3 DNA: TGTGCCAGCACCGTACAGGGGCTGAACACTGAAGCTTTCTTT
CDR3 protein: CASTVQGLNTEAFF

clone size: -
D gene: TRBD2
V gene: TRBV11-2
J gene: TRBJ2-7
CDR3 DNA: TGTGCCAGCAGCTCCCGGGGTCTAGCGGCGACCTACGAGCAGTACTTC
CDR3 protein: CASSSRGLAATYEQYF

clone size: few
D gene: -
V gene: TRBV6-4
J gene: TRBJ1-5
CDR3 DNA: TGTGCCAGCAGTGCCCAGGGCGGTAGCAATCAGCCCCAGCATTTT
CDR3 protein: CASSAQGGSNQPQHF

clone size: -
D gene: TRBD1
V gene: TRBV5-1
J gene: TRBJ2-7
CDR3 DNA: TGCGCCAGCAGCTTGGGGACAGGGTCCTCCTACGAGCAGTACTTC
CDR3 protein: CASSLGTGSSYEQYF

clone size: -
D gene: -
V gene: TRBV5-1
J gene: TRBJ1-1
CDR3 DNA: TGCGCCAGCAGCTTGCCCGGGACAATCGACATGAACACTGAAGCTTTCTTT
CDR3 protein: CASSLPGTIDMNTEAFF

clone size: -
D gene: -
V gene: TRBV5-4
J gene: TRBJ1-2
CDR3 DNA: TGTGCCAGCGGTGAGGCAGGGGCGGACTATGGCTACACCTTC
CDR3 protein: CASGEAGADYGYTF

clone size: -
D gene: TRBD2
V gene: TRBV6-1
J gene: TRBJ2-3
CDR3 DNA: TGTGCCAGCAGTGCTGGGACAAAACTAGCGGGGGGGCCAATAGATACGCAGTATTTT
CDR3 protein: CASSAGTKLAGGPIDTQYF

clone size: few
D gene: TRBD1
V gene: TRBV18
J gene: TRBJ2-5
CDR3 DNA: TGTGCCAGCTCACCGAACAGGGGCCAAGAGACCCAGTACTTC
CDR3 protein: CASSPNRGQETQYF

clone size: few
D gene: -
V gene: TRBV7-6
J gene: TRBJ1-1
CDR3 DNA: TGTGCCAGCAGCTTACAGGGTGGGAACACTGAAGCTTTCTTT
CDR3 protein: CASSLQGGNTEAFF

clone size: few
D gene: -
V gene: TRBV28
J gene: TRBJ1-2
CDR3 DNA: TGTGCCAGCAGTCTCAGGTGGAATGGCTACACCTTC
CDR3 protein: CASSLRWNGYTF

clone size: -
D gene: -
V gene: TRBV7-2
J gene: TRBJ1-1
CDR3 DNA: TGTGCCAGCAGCTTAGGGACAGTAAACACTGAAGCTTTCTTT
CDR3 protein: CASSLGTVNTEAFF

clone size: -
D gene: -
V gene: TRBV2
J gene: TRBJ2-7
CDR3 DNA: TGTGCCAGCAGCGGGGTGATGGGGGGAGTTCCCAGGTCCTACGAGCAGTACTTC
CDR3 protein: CASSGVMGGVPRSYEQYF

clone size: -
D gene: TRBD1
V gene: TRBV4-1
J gene: TRBJ2-7
CDR3 DNA: TGCGCCAGCAGCCAAGATCAGGGACAGGGGTCCTACGAGCAGTACTTC
CDR3 protein: CASSQDQGQGSYEQYF

clone size: once
D gene: -
V gene: TRBV7-3
J gene: TRBJ1-1
CDR3 DNA: TGTGCCAGCAGCTCCCAGGACAAGAACACTGAAGCTTTCTTT
CDR3 protein: CASSSQDKNTEAFF

clone size: few
D gene: -
V gene: TRBV7-7
J gene: TRBJ2-7
CDR3 DNA: TGTGCTAGCAGCATCGGGGGTGGATACGAGCAGTACTTC
CDR3 protein: CASSIGGGYEQYF

clone size: -
D gene: TRBD1
V gene: TRBV5-4
J gene: TRBJ1-4
CDR3 DNA: TGTGCCAGCAGCCCAGGGGGCATCACTAATGAAAAACTGTTTTTT
CDR3 protein: CASSPGGITNEKLFF

clone size: -
D gene: TRBD1
V gene: TRBV4-2
J gene: TRBJ1-2
CDR3 DNA: TGTGCCAGCAGCCAAGGAATACAACAGGGGTTCTATGGCTACACCTTC
CDR3 protein: CASSQGIQQGFYGYTF

clone size: -
D gene: -
V gene: TRBV14
J gene: TRBJ1-1
CDR3 DNA: TGTGCCAGCAGCTCCGGGACACCGAACACTGAAGCTTTCTTT
CDR3 protein: CASSSGTPNTEAFF

clone size: -
D gene: -
V gene: TRBV7-7
J gene: TRBJ2-7
CDR3 DNA: TGTGCTAGCAGCCCGGGGGTTTTCGACGAGCAGTACTTC
CDR3 protein: CASSPGVFDEQYF

clone size: -
D gene: TRBD1
V gene: TRBV5-1
J gene: TRBJ1-2
CDR3 DNA: TGCGCCAGCAGCTCGACAGGGGGAAACTATGGCTACACCTTC
CDR3 protein: CASSSTGGNYGYTF

clone size: -
D gene: -
V gene: TRBV4-2
J gene: TRBJ2-5
CDR3 DNA: TGTGCCAGCAGCCAAGATTTAGCGTCTCAAGAGACCCAGTACTTC
CDR3 protein: CASSQDLASQETQYF

clone size: -
D gene: TRBD2
V gene: TRBV5-1
J gene: TRBJ2-7
CDR3 DNA: TGCGCCAGCAGCTGGAGCGGGGGGGCCTCCTACGAGCAGTACTTC
CDR3 protein: CASSWSGGASYEQYF

clone size: -
D gene: -
V gene: TRBV21-1
J gene: TRBJ1-2
CDR3 DNA: TGTGCCAGCAGCGACGGGCGGGAGCTTCTAATCGATGGCTACACCTTC
CDR3 protein: CASSDGRELLIDGYTF

clone size: few
D gene: -
V gene: TRBV11-1
J gene: TRBJ2-5
CDR3 DNA: TGTGCCAGCAGCTTAGAGAGGGGGAGAGAGACCCAGTACTTC
CDR3 protein: CASSLERGRETQYF

clone size: -
D gene: -
V gene: TRBV5-1
J gene: TRBJ2-7
CDR3 DNA: TGCGCCAGCAGCTTAATTGGGCAGGGGAGCTCCTACGAGCAGTACTTC
CDR3 protein: CASSLIGQGSSYEQYF

clone size: -
D gene: -
V gene: TRBV7-2
J gene: TRBJ2-5
CDR3 DNA: TGTGCCAGCAGCTTAGTGAGCGAGACCCAGTACTTC
CDR3 protein: CASSLVSETQYF

clone size: once
D gene: TRBD2
V gene: TRBV5-1
J gene: TRBJ2-3
CDR3 DNA: TGCGCCAGCAGCTTGGGGGCTAGCGGGGGGATTGATACGCAGTATTTT
CDR3 protein: CASSLGASGGIDTQYF

clone size: -
D gene: TRBD1
V gene: TRBV6-1
J gene: TRBJ1-1
CDR3 DNA: TGTGCCAGCAGAGCGGGACAGGGACACACTGAAGCTTTCTTT
CDR3 protein: CASRAGQGHTEAFF

clone size: -
D gene: -
V gene: TRBV7-8
J gene: TRBJ2-5
CDR3 DNA: TGTGCCAGCAGCCTGGGCCTTATAGAGACCCAGTACTTC
CDR3 protein: CASSLGLIETQYF

clone size: few
D gene: TRBD2
V gene: TRBV5-1
J gene: TRBJ2-3
CDR3 DNA: TGCGCCAGCAGCTTGGAGGCAGCGGGGGGCACAGATACGCAGTATTTT
CDR3 protein: CASSLEAAGGTDTQYF

clone size: -
D gene: -
V gene: TRBV5-1
J gene: TRBJ2-7
CDR3 DNA: TGCGCCAGCAGCTTGGGCAGGGGGGCTAACGAGCAGTACTTC
CDR3 protein: CASSLGRGANEQYF

clone size: -
D gene: -
V gene: TRBV6-5
J gene: TRBJ1-1
CDR3 DNA: TGTGCCAGCAGTTACGGGGGGAGGGGATTGAACACTGAAGCTTTCTTT
CDR3 protein: CASSYGGRGLNTEAFF

clone size: few
D gene: -
V gene: TRBV19
J gene: TRBJ2-6
CDR3 DNA: TGTGCCAGTAGTACCCTCAGCTCTGGGGCCAACGTCCTGACTTTC
CDR3 protein: CASSTLSSGANVLTF

clone size: -
D gene: -
V gene: TRBV12-5
J gene: TRBJ1-1
CDR3 DNA: TGTGCTAGTGGAGGGGGGGCCGTGAACACTGAAGCTTTCTTT
CDR3 protein: CASGGGAVNTEAFF

clone size: few
D gene: TRBD1
V gene: TRBV28
J gene: TRBJ1-1
CDR3 DNA: TGTGCCAGCAGTTTACGGGACAGCCAGAACACTGAAGCTTTCTTT
CDR3 protein: CASSLRDSQNTEAFF

clone size: -
D gene: -
V gene: TRBV19
J gene: TRBJ1-5
CDR3 DNA: TGTGCCAGTAGTATCTGGAAGGGGAGCAATCAGCCCCAGCATTTT
CDR3 protein: CASSIWKGSNQPQHF

clone size: -
D gene: TRBD2
V gene: TRBV18
J gene: TRBJ2-7
CDR3 DNA: TGTGCCAGCTCATATACTAGCGGGGGAACCTACGAGCAGTACTTC
CDR3 protein: CASSYTSGGTYEQYF

clone size: -
D gene: TRBD2
V gene: TRBV7-9
J gene: TRBJ2-5
CDR3 DNA: TGTGCCAGCAGCTTAGGACTAGCCCAAGAGACTCAGTACTTC
CDR3 protein: CASSLGLAQETQYF

clone size: -
D gene: TRBD1
V gene: TRBV28
J gene: TRBJ1-2
CDR3 DNA: TGTGCCAGCAGTTTGACCGGGACAGGGATTAATGGCTACACCTTC
CDR3 protein: CASSLTGTGINGYTF

clone size: -
D gene: -
V gene: TRBV5-4
J gene: TRBJ2-1
CDR3 DNA: TGTGCCAGCAGCTTGGGGACTAACAATGAGCAGTTCTTC
CDR3 protein: CASSLGTNNEQFF

clone size: few
D gene: TRBD2
V gene: TRBV7-2
J gene: TRBJ2-3
CDR3 DNA: TGTGCCAGCAGCTTACAAACTAGCGGGGGTTCAGATACGCAGTATTTT
CDR3 protein: CASSLQTSGGSDTQYF

clone size: -
D gene: TRBD2
V gene: TRBV4-1
J gene: TRBJ2-7
CDR3 DNA: TGCGCCAGCAGCCACGGGGGAGGGACCCCATACTTC
CDR3 protein: CASSHGGGTPYF

clone size: -
D gene: TRBD1
V gene: TRBV7-9
J gene: TRBJ1-2
CDR3 DNA: TGTGCCAGCAGCTTAGTAAGGACAGGAGCTTATGGCTACACCTTC
CDR3 protein: CASSLVRTGAYGYTF

clone size: -
D gene: TRBD1
V gene: TRBV6-5
J gene: TRBJ1-2
CDR3 DNA: TGTGCCAGCAGTCGCCCCGGGACAGGAGGTGGCTACACCTTC
CDR3 protein: CASSRPGTGGGYTF

clone size: -
D gene: -
V gene: TRBV6-5
J gene: TRBJ2-3
CDR3 DNA: TGTGCCAGCAGTTACCTGGACAGAATAAGCACAGATACGCAGTATTTT
CDR3 protein: CASSYLDRISTDTQYF